The next 14 T cell receptor beta chains were all read from a single sample in a study of CD8 T cells in ankylosing spondylitis. One entry per CDR3 protein results from TCRdb running MiXCR on the 5' RACE reads. Of about 100,000 distinct CDR3 sequences in the sample, about 8.8% were seen once. Sequencing was carried out using blood, either unsorted or a sorted T cell fraction (not recorded which). The source is a male donor with ankylosing spondylitis or in good health (not recorded which).

This clonotype was seen ten or more times. The genes are TRBV12-3 or TRBV12-4 and TRBJ1-2; tentatively, D is TRBD1 (5 bases). The CDR3 is 16 residues long. The V end was cut by 3 bases, the J end by 8 bases, with 22 bases between. DNA of the CDR3: TGTGCCAGCAGTTTGAGCGGGGGTAGACAAGGGCAGGGCTACACCTTC. It encodes CASSLSGGRQGQGYTF.

This clonotype was detected many times. The chain combines TRBV28 with TRBJ2-3; 9 bases line up with TRBD1. J gave up 5 bases and V 4 bases, and 7 bases lay outside the gene matches. The CDR3 sequence is 15 residues long. Germline values: CDR1 MDHEN, CDR2 SYDVKM. CDR3 nucleotides: TGTGCCAGCAGTTCGCCGACAGGGGGGGGAGATACGCAGTATTTT. Protein: CASSSPTGGGDTQYF.

This clonotype occurred a few times. This chain connects TRBV7-2 to TRBJ2-1, with 8 bases that match TRBD2. This CDR3 is built from 15 residues. The germline gives CDR1 SGHTA, CDR2 FQGNSA. J lost 6 bases, V lost 2 bases, and 6 bases had no gene match. CDR3 amino acids: CASSLIGGASNEQFF. The CDR3 DNA sequence: TGTGCCAGCAGCTTAATCGGGGGGGCTAGCAATGAGCAGTTCTTC.

This clonotype was detected ten times or more. The rearrangement links TRBV7-6 to TRBJ2-5, with TRBD1 matching over 8 bases. The CDR3 length is 15 residues. The junction had 8 bases not matched to a gene; V was cut back by 6 bases and J by 2 bases. The germline CDR1 and CDR2 sequences are SGHVS and FNYEAQ. The chain's CDR3 is CASRQGTGKQETQYF. DNA of the CDR3: TGTGCCAGCAGACAAGGGACAGGCAAACAAGAGACCCAGTACTTC.

This clonotype showed up many times. The chain joins TRBV7-2 to TRBJ1-5; unclear D gene. V was pared by 4 bases and J by 9 bases, with 10 bases between. Germline V gene data show CDR1 as SGHTA and CDR2 as FQGNSA. This CDR3 spans 12 amino acids. In DNA, the CDR3 is TGTGCCAGCAGCTCCGCGAGGCGGCCCCAGCATTTT. Protein: CASSSARRPQHF.

This clonotype was counted many times. The J gene is TRBJ2-5, the V gene TRBV19, with D possibly matching TRBD2 (6 bases). CDR1 and CDR2 (germline): LNHDA, SQIVND (reference sequence). The CDR3 is 17 residues long. Trimming left V 1 base short and J 3 bases short, with 18 bases between. CDR3 DNA sequence: TGTGCCAGTAGTATAGCCCTCGGGAGCGTAAGGAAAGAGACCCAGTACTTC. It encodes CASSIALGSVRKETQYF.

This clonotype occurred many times. The chain is built from TRBV3-1 and TRBJ2-3, with TRBD2 identical over 8 bases. The CDR3 length is 17 residues. The trim removed 0 bases at V and 2 bases at J, leaving 7 bases unmatched. Germline CDR1 reads LGHDT; CDR2 reads YNNKEL (reference sequence). The CDR3 DNA is TGTGCCAGCAGCCAAGAGGACCCTAGCGGGTACACAGATACGCAGTATTTT. It translates to CASSQEDPSGYTDTQYF.

The J gene is TRBJ2-5, the V gene TRBV7-2; 7 bases line up with TRBD1. The CDR3 length is 15 residues. The germline CDR1 and CDR2 sequences are SGHTA and FQGNSA. V lost 0 bases and J lost 5; bases outside the gene matches: 6. The CDR3 DNA follows: TGTGCCAGCAGCTTAGCTAGGGGGCAGTGGGAGACCCAGTACTTC. Translated: CASSLARGQWETQYF.

This clonotype was seen at least ten times. The chain is built from TRBV10-3 and TRBJ2-7, with D uncertain. Trimming cost V 0 bases and J 0 bases, with 6 bases left between them. The CDR3 runs to 14 residues. CDR1 is ENHRY and CDR2 is SYGVKD in the germline V gene. CDR3 nucleotides: TGTGCCATCAGTGAGTCACCGGGCTCCTACGAGCAGTACTTC. It translates to CAISESPGSYEQYF.

This clonotype was detected many times. The V call is TRBV24-1, the J call TRBJ2-5; perhaps TRBD2 as D (5 bases). This CDR3 is 14 amino acids long. Germline CDR1 is KGHDR and CDR2 is SFDVKD. V dropped 1 base and J dropped 2 bases, with 7 bases sitting between them. The CDR3 bases are TGTGCCACCAGTGATTTATCGGGGCAAGAGACCCAGTACTTC. Translating gives CATSDLSGQETQYF.

This clonotype was counted many times. The V call is TRBV29-1, the J call TRBJ1-1; no firm D call. Germline CDR1 reads SQVTM; CDR2 reads ANQGSEA. Trimming left V 3 bases short and J 3 bases short, with 8 bases between. The CDR3 extends over 12 amino acids. In DNA form, the CDR3 reads TGCAGCGTTGATGGCAGTTACACTGAAGCTTTCTTT. Translated: CSVDGSYTEAFF.

This clonotype was picked up many times. CDR3 residues: CSARGTRQTSNQPQHF. CDR3 sequence (DNA): TGCAGTGCTAGGGGGACTCGGCAGACTAGCAATCAGCCCCAGCATTTT. The rearrangement uses TRBV20-1 and TRBJ1-5; possibly TRBD1 for D (5 bases). Germline V gives CDR1 DFQATT, CDR2 SNEGSKA (reference sequence). The CDR3 is made up of 16 amino acids. V was cut by 3 bases and J by 0 bases, with 15 bases left in between.

This clonotype has a count of ten or more. The chain has TRBV5-1 and TRBJ2-2, with D uncertain. Trimming stripped 4 bases from V and 0 bases from J, with 4 bases between. Germline CDR1 SGHRS, CDR2 YFSETQ. The CDR3 has 13 residues. CDR3 nucleotides: TGCGCCAGCAGCGTCCCGAACACCGGGGAGCTGTTTTTT. Encoded protein: CASSVPNTGELFF.

This clonotype was detected many times. CDR3 protein: CSARYRHNSPLHF. CDR3 sequence (DNA): TGCAGTGCTAGGTACAGACATAATTCACCCCTCCACTTT. This rearrangement joins TRBV20-1 to TRBJ1-6; D gene unclear. The germline gives CDR1 DFQATT, CDR2 SNEGSKA (reference sequence). This CDR3 spans 13 amino acids. V lost 3 bases to trimming and J lost 5 bases, with 8 bases between them.